The clone carrying this T cell receptor beta chain was observed a few times. Original processing notes: Estimation of nucleated cell counts was performed using reference gene primer amplification. TCRdb keeps only in-frame clones here, not all; method: immunoSEQ multiplex PCR. V, J and clone size are taken as reported in that table, and D and trimming were inferred from the DNA itself. The sample holds more than 70,000 clones, 86% seen once. J lost 2 bases, V lost 2 bases, and 4 bases had no gene match. From germline, CDR1 is KGHDR and CDR2 SFDVKD. The CDR3 is made up of 16 amino acids. The sample belongs to a study of blood T cell repertoires in COVID-19. The wider study: Samples of COVID-19 (acute and convalescent) were obtained from the United States, Italy and Spain. From T cells, B-cell-depleted T cells, or PBMCs came the material, which was cDNA or gDNA.

This receptor was identified in a man aged 50-59 years with active or convalescent COVID-19. The sequenced material came from peripheral blood. The chain employs TRBV24-1 and TRBJ1-2; TRBD1 matches at 10 bases. The CDR3 sequence is CATSDSRTGGNYGYTF. The CDR3 coding sequence is TGTGCCACCAGTGATTCAAGGACAGGGGGAAACTATGGCTACACCTTC.